Sequencing of this TCR beta chain was carried out in a study of cytomegalovirus exposure and HLA in healthy donors. Note on this clone: The antigen is undetermined.

PCR amplification relied on 60 Vbeta primers (plus 13 Jbeta primers). This table comes from immunoSEQ multiplex PCR, and its TCRdb copy is limited to in-frame clones, with some not included. The sample contains 150,000 to 200,000 clones, roughly 80% of which appear only once. Findings of the study overall: It has been reported that TCR beta sequences accurately predicted the HLA-A and HLA-B alleles of most subjects. Among immune exposure information, only CMV serostatus was available. Researchers counted around 150 TCR beta chains as cytomegalovirus-associated.

Germline assignment: CDR1 SGHAT and CDR2 FQNNGV. There are 16 residues in the CDR3. The V and J ends lost 3 bases and 2 bases respectively, with 17 bases between them. The V and J genes are TRBV11-2 and TRBJ2-7; tentative D call: TRBD1 (6 bases). The sample consisted of PBMCs. This receptor was obtained from a man under 40 in good health and CMV-seropositive. CDR3 amino acids: CASSLWDKGYTYEQYF. CDR3 sequence (DNA): TGTGCCAGCAGCTTGTGGGACAAAGGCTATACCTACGAGCAGTACTTC. The entire variable domain, with the rest obtained from reference TRBV11-2 and TRBJ2-7, is as follows: EAGVAQSPRYKIIEKRQSVAFWCNPISGHATLYWYQQILGQGPKLLIQFQNNGVVDDSQLPKDRFSAERLKGVDSTLKIQPAKLEDSAVYLCASSLWDKGYTYEQYFGPGTRLTVT.